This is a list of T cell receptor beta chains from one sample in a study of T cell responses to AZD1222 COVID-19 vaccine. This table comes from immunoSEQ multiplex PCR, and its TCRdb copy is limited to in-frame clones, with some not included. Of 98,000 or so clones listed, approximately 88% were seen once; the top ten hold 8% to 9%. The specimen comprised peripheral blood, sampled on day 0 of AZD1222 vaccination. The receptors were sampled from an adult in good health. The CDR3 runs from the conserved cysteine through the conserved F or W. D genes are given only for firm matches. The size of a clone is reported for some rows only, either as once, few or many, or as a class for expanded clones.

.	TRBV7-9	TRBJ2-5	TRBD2	CASPPQAGVWETQYF	TGTGCCAGCCCCCCCCAGGCGGGAGTATGGGAGACCCAGTACTTC
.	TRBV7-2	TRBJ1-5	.	CASSHHREYQPQHF	TGTGCCAGCAGCCACCACAGAGAGTATCAGCCCCAGCATTTT
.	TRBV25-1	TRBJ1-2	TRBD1	CASSEVKIGRGRLVGYTF	TGTGCCAGCAGTGAAGTGAAAATCGGTAGGGGGCGGTTGGTCGGCTACACCTTC
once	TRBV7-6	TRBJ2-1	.	CASSQIAWVDEQFF	TGTGCCAGCAGCCAAATAGCATGGGTGGATGAGCAGTTCTTC
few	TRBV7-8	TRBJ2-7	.	CASSSPIGEQYF	TGTGCCAGCAGCTCGCCCATAGGCGAGCAGTACTTC
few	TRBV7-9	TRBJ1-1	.	CASSYRGEMNTEAFF	TGTGCCAGCAGCTACCGCGGGGAGATGAACACTGAAGCTTTCTTT
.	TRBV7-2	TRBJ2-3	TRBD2	CASSGGIGPDTQYF	TGTGCCAGCTCCGGGGGGATAGGGCCAGATACGCAGTATTTT
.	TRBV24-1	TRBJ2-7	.	CATSVNKGWQYF	TGTGCCACCAGTGTAAATAAGGGGTGGCAGTACTTC
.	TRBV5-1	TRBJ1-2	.	CASSRQNYGYTF	TGCGCCAGCAGCCGACAGAACTATGGCTACACCTTC
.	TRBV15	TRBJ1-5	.	CATSRSRGGQPQHF	TGTGCCACCAGCAGATCCCGAGGAGGGCAGCCCCAGCATTTT
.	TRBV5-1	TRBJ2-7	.	CASSLPSYEQYF	TGCGCCAGCAGCTTGCCCAGCTACGAGCAGTACTTC
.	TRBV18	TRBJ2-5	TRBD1	CASSPRQGRQETQYF	TGTGCCAGCTCACCGAGACAGGGGCGCCAAGAGACCCAGTACTTC
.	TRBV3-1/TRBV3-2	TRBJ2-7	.	CASSQGGQMSSYEQYF	TGTGCCAGCAGCCAAGGAGGGCAGATGAGTTCCTACGAGCAGTACTTC
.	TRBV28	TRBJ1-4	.	CASSLIGAEKLFF	TGTGCCAGCAGTTTAATCGGAGCGGAAAAACTGTTTTTT
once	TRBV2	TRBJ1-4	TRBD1	CASRPTGAEGEKLFF	TGTGCCAGCAGGCCCACAGGGGCGGAGGGGGAAAAACTGTTTTTT
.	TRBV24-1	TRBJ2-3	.	CATSDYGRTDTQYF	TGTGCCACCAGTGACTATGGACGTACAGATACGCAGTATTTT
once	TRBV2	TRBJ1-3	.	CASSAGVFSGNTIYF	TGTGCCAGCAGCGCGGGGGTCTTCTCTGGAAACACCATATATTTT
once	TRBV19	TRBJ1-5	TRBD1	CASSNPGGTYQPQHF	TGTGCCAGTAGTAATCCAGGGGGTACCTATCAGCCCCAGCATTTT
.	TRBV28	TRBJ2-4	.	CASSLWAKNIQYF	TGTGCCAGCAGTCTGTGGGCCAAAAACATTCAGTACTTC
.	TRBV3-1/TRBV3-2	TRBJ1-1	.	CASSQGGLGTEAFF	TGTGCCAGCAGCCAAGGGGGGCTGGGCACTGAAGCTTTCTTT
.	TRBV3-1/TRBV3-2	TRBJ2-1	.	CASSQGLNEQFF	TGTGCCAGCAGCCAAGGCCTCAATGAGCAGTTCTTC
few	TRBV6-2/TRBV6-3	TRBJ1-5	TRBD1	CASSRTGINQPQHF	TGTGCCAGCAGCAGGACAGGGATCAATCAGCCCCAGCATTTT